Given below is one T cell receptor (beta chain) in context. These data originate in a study of CD8 T cells in Susac syndrome. Reverse transcription of roughly 0.5 to 1 ug RNA used random hexamers. TCRdb independently ran MiXCR on the immunoSEQ multiplex PCR reads; one entry per CDR3 protein. Of about 80,000 distinct CDR3 sequences listed, 91% are singletons. Trimming took 1 base from V and 1 from J, leaving 4 bases between them. This CDR3 has 13 amino acids. Germline assignment: CDR1 LGHNT and CDR2 FRNRAP. This clonotype originated in a human donor with multiple sclerosis. The rearrangement uses TRBV12-5 and TRBJ1-1, with no clear D. Sequencing was carried out using CD8+ T cells from PBMCs. The CDR3 DNA follows: TGTGCTAGTGGTTTGGCAGAGAACACTGAAGCTTTCTTT. Protein sequence: CASGLAENTEAFF.